The source of this TCR beta chain is a study of blood T cell repertoires in COVID-19. Original handling: It was from reference gene primer amplification that nucleated cell counts were estimated. The table came from immunoSEQ multiplex PCR; TCRdb's copy has only in-frame clones and leaves some out. V and J calls and clone size are as listed in that table; D and trimming were resolved from the DNA. The table has 200,000 to 250,000 clones, approximately 80% seen once. Looked up from germline, CDR1 is SGHTA and CDR2 is FQGTGA. The CDR3 is 14 amino acids. V lost 5 bases, J lost 4 bases, and 5 bases stayed unmatched.

The receptor comes from a woman over 75 with active or convalescent COVID-19. The chain employs TRBV7-3 and TRBJ2-1; TRBD1 aligns across 7 bases. The specimen was peripheral blood. CDR3 nucleotide sequence: TGTGCCAGCAGCGCCGGGACAGCGTACAATGAGCAGTTCTTC. It encodes CASSAGTAYNEQFF.